What follows are 4 T cell receptor beta chains derived from one specimen sequenced in a study of shared clonotypes between healthy human individuals. Generated by immunoSEQ multiplex PCR, the TCRdb table keeps only in-frame clones and is missing some. Among 2,500,000 or so clones listed, roughly nine tenths were seen once. The sample was naive CD4+ T cells sorted from blood. Indicated subset: CD45RA+ positively selected. The receptor set was obtained from a man between 18 and 35 years old in good health.

The genes are TRBV10-1 and TRBJ2-7; 11 positions match TRBD1. Losses at the gene ends were 2 bases for V and 0 bases for J; bases not matched to a gene: 3. Looked up from germline, CDR1 is WNHNN and CDR2 is SYGVQD (reference sequence). The CDR3 is made up of 16 amino acids. The CDR3 DNA follows: TGCGCCAGCAGTGAGGGACAGGGGGCCTCCTCCTACGAGCAGTACTTC. This translates into CASSEGQGASSYEQYF.

The J gene is TRBJ2-7, the V gene TRBV5-1; D is unclear. In germline, CDR1 is SGHRS, CDR2 YFSETQ. The CDR3 is made up of 13 amino acids. V was pared by 4 bases and J by 3 bases, with 11 bases between. The DNA for the CDR3 is TGCGCCAGCAGCGGAAGTCAGAGCTACGAGCAGTACTTC. It yields the protein CASSGSQSYEQYF.

This rearrangement joins TRBV9 to TRBJ2-7; D assignment may be TRBD1 or TRBD2 (5 bases each). Germline CDR1 reads SGDLS; CDR2 reads YYNGEE. The CDR3 extends over 15 amino acids. V dropped 4 bases and J dropped 2 bases, with 16 bases sitting between them. The CDR3 here is CASSTDSGPTYEQYF. CDR3 in DNA: TGTGCCAGCAGCACCGACAGCGGACCAACCTACGAGCAGTACTTC.

V usage is TRBV29-1 and J usage is TRBJ2-3; D may be TRBD1 or TRBD2 (7 bases each). CDR1 is SQVTM and CDR2 is ANQGSEA in the germline V gene. There are 14 residues in the CDR3. V gave up 4 bases and J gave up 4 bases, with 15 bases separating them. The CDR3 region is CSVVEGRGPDTQYF. Written as DNA, the CDR3 is TGCAGCGTTGTGGAGGGGAGGGGGCCAGATACGCAGTATTTT.